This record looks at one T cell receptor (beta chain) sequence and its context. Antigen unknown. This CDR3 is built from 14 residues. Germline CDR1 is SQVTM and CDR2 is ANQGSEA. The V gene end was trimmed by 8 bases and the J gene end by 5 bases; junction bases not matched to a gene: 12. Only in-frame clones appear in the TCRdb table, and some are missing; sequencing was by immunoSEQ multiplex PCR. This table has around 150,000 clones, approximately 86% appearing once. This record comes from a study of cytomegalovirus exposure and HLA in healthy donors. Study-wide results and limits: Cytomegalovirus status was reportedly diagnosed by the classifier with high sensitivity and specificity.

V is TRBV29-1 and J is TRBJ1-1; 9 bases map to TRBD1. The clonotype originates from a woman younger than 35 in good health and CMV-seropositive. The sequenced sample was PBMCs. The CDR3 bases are TGCAGCACGGGGGGTGGACAGGGGACGACTGAAGCTTTCTTT. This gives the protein CSTGGGQGTTEAFF. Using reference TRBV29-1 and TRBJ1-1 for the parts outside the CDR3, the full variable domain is SAVISQKPSRDICQRGTSLTIQCQVDSQVTMMFWYRQQPGQSLTLIATANQGSEATYESGFVIDKFPISRPNLTFSTLTVSNMSPEDSSIYLCSTGGGQGTTEAFFGQGTRLTVV.